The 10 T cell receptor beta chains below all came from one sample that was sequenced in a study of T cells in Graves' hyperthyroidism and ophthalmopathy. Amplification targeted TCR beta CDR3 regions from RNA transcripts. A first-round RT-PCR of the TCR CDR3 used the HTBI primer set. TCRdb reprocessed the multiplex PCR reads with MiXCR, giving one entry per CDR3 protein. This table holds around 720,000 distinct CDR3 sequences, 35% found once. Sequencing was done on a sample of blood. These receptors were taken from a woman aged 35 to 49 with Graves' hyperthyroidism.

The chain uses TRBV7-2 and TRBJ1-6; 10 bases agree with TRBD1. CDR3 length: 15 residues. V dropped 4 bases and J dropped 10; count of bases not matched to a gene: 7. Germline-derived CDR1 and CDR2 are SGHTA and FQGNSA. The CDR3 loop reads CASSSSGTGESPLHF. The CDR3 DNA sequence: TGTGCCAGCAGCTCGTCCGGGACAGGGGAATCACCCCTCCACTTT.

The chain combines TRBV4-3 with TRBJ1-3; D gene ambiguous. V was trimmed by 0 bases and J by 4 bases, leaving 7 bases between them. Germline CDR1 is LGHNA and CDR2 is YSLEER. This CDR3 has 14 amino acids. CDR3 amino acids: CASSQEVAGNTIYF. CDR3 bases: TGCGCCAGCAGCCAAGAAGTCGCCGGAAACACCATATATTTT.

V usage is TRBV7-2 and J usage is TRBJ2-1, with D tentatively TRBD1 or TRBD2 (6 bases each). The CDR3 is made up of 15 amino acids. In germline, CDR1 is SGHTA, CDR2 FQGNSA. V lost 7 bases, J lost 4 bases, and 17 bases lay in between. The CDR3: CASTIGGGSYNEQFF. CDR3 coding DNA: TGTGCCAGCACCATAGGAGGGGGTTCATACAATGAGCAGTTCTTC.

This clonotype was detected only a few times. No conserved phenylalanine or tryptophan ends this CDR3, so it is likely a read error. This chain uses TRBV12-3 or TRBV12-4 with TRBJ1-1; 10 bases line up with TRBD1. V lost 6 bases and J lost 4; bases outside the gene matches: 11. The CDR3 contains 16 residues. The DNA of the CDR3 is TGTGCCAGCAGGCGGACAGGGGGAGACTGTGGCACTGAAGCTTTCTCT. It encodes CASRRTGGDCGTEAFS.

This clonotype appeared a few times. CDR3 loop: CASNQGMNTEAFF. CDR3 sequence (DNA): TGTGCCAGCAATCAGGGGATGAACACTGAAGCTTTCTTT. The chain joins TRBV6-1 to TRBJ1-1; D is possibly TRBD1 (6 bases). CDR3 length: 13 residues. The germline V gene has CDR1 MNHNS and CDR2 SASEGT. V was cut by 7 bases and J by 0 bases, with 9 bases left in between.

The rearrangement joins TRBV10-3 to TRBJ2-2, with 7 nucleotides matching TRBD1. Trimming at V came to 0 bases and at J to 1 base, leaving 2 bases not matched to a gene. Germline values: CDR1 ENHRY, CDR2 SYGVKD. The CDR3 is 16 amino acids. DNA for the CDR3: TGTGCCATCAGTGAGTCGTGGACAGGGAACACCGGGGAGCTGTTTTTT. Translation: CAISESWTGNTGELFF.

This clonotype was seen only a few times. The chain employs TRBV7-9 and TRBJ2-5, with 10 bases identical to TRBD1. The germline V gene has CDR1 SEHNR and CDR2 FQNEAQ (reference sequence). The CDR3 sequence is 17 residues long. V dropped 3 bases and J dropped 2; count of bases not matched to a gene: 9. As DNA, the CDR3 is TGTGCCAGCAGCTTCCTTTGGACAGGGGGGACACAAGAGACCCAGTACTTC. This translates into CASSFLWTGGTQETQYF.

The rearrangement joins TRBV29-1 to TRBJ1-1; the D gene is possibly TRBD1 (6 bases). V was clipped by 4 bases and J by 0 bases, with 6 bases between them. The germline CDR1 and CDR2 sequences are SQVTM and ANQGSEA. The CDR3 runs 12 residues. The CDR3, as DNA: TGCAGCGTTGCAGGGGTGAACACTGAAGCTTTCTTT. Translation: CSVAGVNTEAFF.

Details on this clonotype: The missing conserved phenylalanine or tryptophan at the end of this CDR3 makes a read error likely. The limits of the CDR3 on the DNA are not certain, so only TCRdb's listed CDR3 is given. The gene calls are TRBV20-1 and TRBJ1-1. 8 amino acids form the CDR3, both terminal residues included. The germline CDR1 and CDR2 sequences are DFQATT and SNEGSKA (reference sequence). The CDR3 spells CSARGGGR.

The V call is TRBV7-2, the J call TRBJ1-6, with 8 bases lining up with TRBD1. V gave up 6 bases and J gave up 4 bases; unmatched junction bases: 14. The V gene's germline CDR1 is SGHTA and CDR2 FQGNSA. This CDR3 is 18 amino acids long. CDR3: CASSPGDRRRRYNSPLHF. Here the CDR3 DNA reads TGTGCCAGCAGTCCGGGGGACAGGAGACGACGTTATAATTCACCCCTCCACTTT.